Here is one T cell receptor (beta chain) with its context. This record belongs to a study of blood T cell repertoires in COVID-19. The assay was immunoSEQ multiplex PCR, and TCRdb's table has in-frame clones only and misses some. The sample shows 310,000 or so clones, more than 75% of them seen only once. CDR1 and CDR2 from the germline V gene are SGHNT and YENEEA. V gave up 1 base and J gave up 8 bases, with 15 bases separating them. The CDR3 is 15 amino acids. The sequenced material came from PBMCs or T cells enriched from blood (not recorded which). V and J are TRBV11-3 and TRBJ2-1; no clear D. This clonotype originated in a woman between 18 and 29 years old who had recovered from COVID-19. CDR3 DNA sequence: TGTGCCAGCAGCTTAGGAGGATCAGCTTGGGATGAGCAGTTCTTC. It specifies CASSLGGSAWDEQFF. Full variable domain (outside the CDR3, taken from reference TRBV11-3 and TRBJ2-1): EAGVVQSPRYKIIEKKQPVAFWCNPISGHNTLYWYLQNLGQGPELLIRYENEEAVDDSQLPKDRFSAERLKGVDSTLKIQPAELGDSAVYLCASSLGGSAWDEQFFGPGTRLTVL.